Listed below are T cell receptor beta chains from one sample, sequenced in a study of spatial heterogeneity in lung cancer. TCRdb redid the calling of the 5' RACE reads with MiXCR, one entry per CDR3 protein. The repertoire holds approximately 82,000 distinct CDR3 sequences, roughly 12% seen once, with around 4.3% in the top ten. The starting material was PBMCs, obtained at surgery. These receptor sequences come from a male donor with early-stage non-small cell lung cancer. Each CDR3 is given with its conserved first and last residue. Fields, in order: V gene, clone size, J gene, D gene, CDR3 protein, CDR3 DNA. The D gene is left open where the match is weak. Expanded clones get a size class; other rows say once, few or many, or leave the size out.

>TRBV6-1|-|TRBJ2-7|-
CASSVLGEQYF
TGTGCCAGCAGTGTATTGGGCGAGCAGTACTTC
>TRBV7-8|-|TRBJ2-7|-
CASSLAQQVEQYF
TGTGCCAGCAGCTTAGCGCAACAGGTCGAGCAGTACTTC
>TRBV5-6|-|TRBJ1-6|TRBD1
CASSRTGTENSPLHF
TGTGCCAGCAGCCGTACTGGGACAGAGAATTCACCCCTCCACTTT
>TRBV2|-|TRBJ1-5|-
CASSFGTQDQPQHF
TGTGCCAGCAGCTTCGGGACTCAGGATCAGCCCCAGCATTTT
>TRBV29-1|few|TRBJ2-7|-
CSTQESGLPYEQYF
TGCAGCACACAAGAGTCGGGTCTCCCCTACGAGCAGTACTTC
>TRBV6-5|-|TRBJ1-2|-
CASSYDSGRNGYTF
TGTGCCAGCAGTTACGACTCAGGGAGGAATGGCTACACCTTC
>TRBV29-1|few|TRBJ2-5|TRBD1
CSVEPLQGAPQETQYF
TGCAGCGTTGAACCCTTACAGGGGGCGCCTCAAGAGACCCAGTACTTC
>TRBV18|few|TRBJ1-2|TRBD1
CASSPGQGAQGYTF
TGTGCCAGCTCACCAGGACAGGGGGCTCAAGGCTACACCTTC
>TRBV7-9|-|TRBJ1-5|-
CASSLKTKPQHF
TGTGCCAGCAGCTTAAAGACGAAGCCCCAGCATTTT
>TRBV7-8|-|TRBJ2-1|-
CASSLPGRPGDEQFF
TGTGCCAGCAGCTTACCGGGACGACCAGGGGATGAGCAGTTCTTC
>TRBV29-1|many|TRBJ1-2|-
CSVAQFNYGYTF
TGCAGCGTTGCACAGTTTAACTATGGCTACACCTTC
>TRBV7-3|-|TRBJ2-3|TRBD2
CASSSRASGTDTQYF
TGTGCCAGCAGCTCAAGGGCTAGCGGGACAGATACGCAGTATTTT
>TRBV15|few|TRBJ2-2|-
CATSMVTGELFF
TGTGCCACCAGCATGGTAACCGGGGAGCTGTTTTTT
>TRBV10-3|many|TRBJ1-1|-
CAISEPGANTEAFF
TGTGCCATCAGTGAGCCCGGAGCGAACACTGAAGCTTTCTTT
>TRBV6-2/TRBV6-3|few|TRBJ2-3|-
CASSGSARNTDTQYF
TGTGCCAGCAGTGGCTCAGCGCGGAACACAGATACGCAGTATTTT
>TRBV11-2|few|TRBJ2-1|-
CASSNGYNEQFF
TGTGCCAGCAGCAACGGGTACAATGAGCAGTTCTTC
>TRBV7-2|-|TRBJ2-3|TRBD2
CASLSGRAADTQYF
TGTGCCAGCCTTAGCGGGAGGGCCGCAGATACGCAGTATTTT
>TRBV12-5|-|TRBJ2-3|-
CASGPRIADTSTDTQYF
TGTGCTAGTGGTCCCCGCATAGCGGATACTAGCACAGATACGCAGTATTTT
>TRBV6-1|-|TRBJ2-3|-
CASSGGDGGRDTQYF
TGTGCCAGCAGTGGAGGGGATGGGGGCCGGGATACGCAGTATTTT
>TRBV18|-|TRBJ2-7|-
CASSPPGPYEQYF
TGTGCCAGCTCACCCCCGGGACCCTACGAGCAGTACTTC
>TRBV9|-|TRBJ2-3|-
CASSPSRSFADTQYF
TGTGCCAGCAGCCCCTCCAGGTCGTTTGCAGATACGCAGTATTTT
>TRBV19|few|TRBJ1-5|-
CASSIQGPSEPQHF
TGTGCCAGTAGTATCCAGGGGCCCTCGGAGCCCCAGCATTTT
>TRBV6-1|few|TRBJ1-1|-
CASSETPF
TGTGCCAGCAGTGAAACCCCCTTT
>TRBV13|-|TRBJ1-1|-
CASSLMGSSEAFF
TGTGCCAGCAGCTTAATGGGGTCGAGTGAAGCTTTCTTT
>TRBV10-1|-|TRBJ2-1|TRBD1
CASSETGGTYNEQFF
TGCGCCAGCAGTGAGACAGGGGGCACCTACAATGAGCAGTTCTTC
>TRBV29-1|-|TRBJ2-5|-
CSVDRAASQETQYF
TGCAGCGTTGATAGGGCAGCATCCCAAGAGACCCAGTACTTC
>TRBV29-1|-|TRBJ1-1|TRBD1
CSVDGGTGAGNTEAFF
TGCAGCGTTGACGGCGGGACAGGGGCCGGGAACACTGAAGCTTTCTTT
>TRBV30|-|TRBJ2-1|-
CAWARGQLNEQFF
TGTGCCTGGGCCCGAGGGCAGCTCAATGAGCAGTTCTTC
>TRBV5-5|-|TRBJ2-1|-
CASSFREASYNEQFF
TGTGCCAGCAGCTTCAGGGAGGCTTCGTACAATGAGCAGTTCTTC
>TRBV20-1|few|TRBJ2-3|TRBD1
CSARVSIRDRRTDTQYF
TGCAGTGCTAGAGTTTCGATCCGGGACAGGAGGACAGATACGCAGTATTTT
>TRBV3-1|-|TRBJ1-6|-
CASSPSTGLYNSPLHF
TGTGCCAGCAGCCCTTCGACAGGTCTCTATAATTCACCCCTCCACTTT
>TRBV29-1|-|TRBJ2-5|-
CSVDSGTGDPETQYF
TGCAGCGTTGACTCCGGGACGGGGGACCCGGAGACCCAGTACTTC
>TRBV7-9|-|TRBJ2-1|TRBD2
CASRRKRGAVDEQFF
TGTGCCAGCAGGAGAAAGCGGGGGGCGGTGGATGAGCAGTTCTTC
>TRBV7-3|few|TRBJ2-2|TRBD2
CASSLGLAGAAGELFF
TGTGCCAGCAGCCTCGGACTAGCGGGAGCGGCCGGGGAGCTGTTTTTT
>TRBV11-2|-|TRBJ2-1|TRBD2
CASGSGRAGSYNEQFF
TGTGCCAGCGGTAGCGGGAGGGCCGGGTCCTACAATGAGCAGTTCTTC
>TRBV20-1|-|TRBJ2-1|TRBD2
CSAWTSGSYNEQFF
TGCAGTGCTTGGACTAGCGGCTCCTACAATGAGCAGTTCTTC
>TRBV5-1|-|TRBJ2-7|TRBD1
CATSPGQGAYEQYF
TGCGCCACCAGTCCCGGACAGGGGGCCTACGAGCAGTACTTC
>TRBV20-1|few|TRBJ2-3|-
CSAWTTDTQYF
TGCAGTGCTTGGACCACAGATACGCAGTATTTT
>TRBV9|few|TRBJ1-1|-
CASSFSPVGEAFF
TGTGCCAGCAGCTTCAGCCCCGTAGGTGAAGCTTTCTTT
>TRBV29-1|many|TRBJ1-2|-
CSVEGGGYGYTF
TGCAGCGTGGAGGGGGGAGGCTATGGCTACACCTTC
>TRBV11-1|few|TRBJ2-2|-
CASSRRAGAGTGELFF
TGTGCCAGCAGCCGGCGGGCCGGGGCCGGGACCGGGGAGCTGTTTTTT
>TRBV7-9|-|TRBJ2-5|TRBD1
CASSPLGQGTKETQYF
TGTGCCAGCAGCCCCCTCGGACAGGGGACTAAAGAGACCCAGTACTTC
>TRBV9|few|TRBJ2-7|TRBD2
CASSPKALGGRAREQYF
TGTGCCAGCAGCCCAAAAGCCCTTGGCGGGAGGGCCAGAGAGCAGTACTTC
>TRBV7-9|few|TRBJ2-7|-
CASSPPGQGGEQYF
TGTGCCAGCAGCCCTCCTGGGCAGGGAGGAGAGCAGTACTTC
>TRBV5-6|many|TRBJ2-7|-
CASSFGGSREQYF
TGTGCCAGCAGCTTTGGGGGCTCGAGGGAGCAGTACTTC
>TRBV7-8|many|TRBJ1-5|-
CASSLPDQPQHF
TGTGCCAGCAGCTTACCCGATCAGCCCCAGCATTTT
>TRBV20-1|-|TRBJ2-7|-
CRAMADGVEQYF
TGCAGGGCTATGGCGGACGGAGTTGAGCAGTACTTC